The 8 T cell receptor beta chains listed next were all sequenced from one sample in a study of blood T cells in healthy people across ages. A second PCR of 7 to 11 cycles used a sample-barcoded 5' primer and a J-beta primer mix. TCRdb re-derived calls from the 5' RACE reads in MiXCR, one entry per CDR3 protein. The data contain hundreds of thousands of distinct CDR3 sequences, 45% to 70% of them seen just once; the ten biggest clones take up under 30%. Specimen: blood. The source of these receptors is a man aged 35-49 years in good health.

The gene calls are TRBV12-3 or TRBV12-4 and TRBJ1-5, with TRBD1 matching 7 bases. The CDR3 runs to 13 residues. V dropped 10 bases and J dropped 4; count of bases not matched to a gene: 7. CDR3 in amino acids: CATGGTVNQPQHF. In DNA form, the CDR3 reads TGTGCCACGGGGGGGACAGTGAATCAGCCCCAGCATTTT.

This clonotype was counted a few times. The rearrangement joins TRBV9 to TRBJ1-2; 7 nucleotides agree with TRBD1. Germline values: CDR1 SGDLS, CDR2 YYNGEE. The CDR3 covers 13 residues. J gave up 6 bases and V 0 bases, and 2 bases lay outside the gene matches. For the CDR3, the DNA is TGTGCCAGCAGCGTAGACAGGGGCGATGGCTACACCTTC. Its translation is CASSVDRGDGYTF.

The CDR3: CASSYGTGGLGDTQYF. CDR3 in DNA: TGTGCCAGCAGTTACGGAACGGGGGGGCTTGGAGATACGCAGTATTTT. The chain carries TRBV6-6 and TRBJ2-3; 8 bases are shared with TRBD2. CDR3 length: 16 amino acids. The germline V gene encodes CDR1 MNHNY and CDR2 SVGAGI (reference sequence). V shed 2 bases and J 5 bases; nucleotides not matched to a gene: 9.

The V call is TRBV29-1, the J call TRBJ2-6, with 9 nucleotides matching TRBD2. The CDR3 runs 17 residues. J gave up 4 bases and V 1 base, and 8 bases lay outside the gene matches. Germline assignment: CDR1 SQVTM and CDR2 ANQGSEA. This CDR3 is CSVEGPAGGLGANVLTF. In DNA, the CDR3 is TGCAGCGTTGAAGGCCCAGCGGGAGGTCTGGGGGCCAACGTCCTGACTTTC.

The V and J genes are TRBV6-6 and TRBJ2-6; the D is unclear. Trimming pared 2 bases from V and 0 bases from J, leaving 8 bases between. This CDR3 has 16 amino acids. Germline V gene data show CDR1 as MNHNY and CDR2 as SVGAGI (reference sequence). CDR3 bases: TGTGCCAGCAGTTACGTGGGGAACTCTGGGGCCAACGTCCTGACTTTC. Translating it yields CASSYVGNSGANVLTF.

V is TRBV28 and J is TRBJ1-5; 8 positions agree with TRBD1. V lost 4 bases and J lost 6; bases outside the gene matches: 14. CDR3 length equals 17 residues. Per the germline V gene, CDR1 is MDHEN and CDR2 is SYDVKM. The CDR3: CASSSTREDRVFQPQHF. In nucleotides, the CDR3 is TGTGCCAGCAGTTCGACTCGAGAGGACAGGGTATTTCAGCCCCAGCATTTT.

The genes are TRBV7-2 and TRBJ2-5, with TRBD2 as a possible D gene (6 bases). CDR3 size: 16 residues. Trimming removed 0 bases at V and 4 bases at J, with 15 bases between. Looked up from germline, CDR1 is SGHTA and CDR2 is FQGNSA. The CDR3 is CASSLAVDGGRETQYF. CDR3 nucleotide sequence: TGTGCCAGCAGCTTAGCTGTAGACGGGGGTCGAGAGACCCAGTACTTC.

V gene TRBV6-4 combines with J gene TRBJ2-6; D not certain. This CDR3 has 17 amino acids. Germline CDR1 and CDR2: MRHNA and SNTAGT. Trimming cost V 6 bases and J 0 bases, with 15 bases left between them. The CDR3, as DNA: TGTGCCAGCAGCCCAACCACAGAATCCTCTGGGGCCAACGTCCTGACTTTC. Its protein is CASSPTTESSGANVLTF.